This is a list of T cell receptor beta chains from one sample in a study of regulatory and conventional T cells in RAG deficiency. Some clones are missing from TCRdb's copy, which holds only in-frame ones; the method was immunoSEQ multiplex PCR. This table has tens of thousands of clones, about nine tenths appearing once. These data also featured in a second study, about regulatory T cells.

The sequencing sample was made of CD8+ T cells sorted from blood. The source of these receptors is a human donor in good health. The CDR3 runs from the conserved cysteine through the conserved F or W. D genes are given only for firm matches. Clone size is not always given. Where it is, it says once, few, many or a class for expanded clones.

D gene,clone size,J gene,V gene,CDR3 DNA,CDR3 protein
TRBD2,-,TRBJ2-2,TRBV5-6,TGTGCCAGCAGCTTGCCCCACCGGGGAGGGACCGGGGAGCTGTTTTTT,CASSLPHRGGTGELFF
TRBD1,-,TRBJ1-2,TRBV16,TGTGCCAGCAGTCAAAAGGACGGACAGGGCCGAGGTGGCTACACCTTC,CASSQKDGQGRGGYTF
-,-,TRBJ1-1,TRBV10-3,TGTGCCATCAGGGCAGGGAACACTGAAGCTTTCTTT,CAIRAGNTEAFF
-,-,TRBJ2-7,TRBV20-1,TGCAGTGCTAGAGTCCTATACGAGCAGTACTTC,CSARVLYEQYF
TRBD2,-,TRBJ2-7,TRBV2,TGTGCCAGCAGTGGGGAGGGTGGCGGGCACAAAAGCTCCTACGAGCAGTACTTC,CASSGEGGGHKSSYEQYF
-,-,TRBJ1-6,TRBV29-1,TGCAGCGTTCATCTCGCGGGAAGTAATTCACCCCTCCACTTT,CSVHLAGSNSPLHF
TRBD1,-,TRBJ1-1,TRBV10-1,TGCGCCAGCAGCCCGACAGGGCGCGGCACTGAAGCTTTCTTT,CASSPTGRGTEAFF
TRBD1,-,TRBJ2-6,TRBV27,TGTGCCAGCGGACAGGGGGCGCGAGTTGGGGCCAACGTCCTGACTTTC,CASGQGARVGANVLTF
-,-,TRBJ2-2,TRBV4-1,TGCGCCAGCAGCCAAGATTCCGGGGAGCTGTTTTTT,CASSQDSGELFF
-,once,TRBJ1-5,TRBV7-2,TGTGCCAGCAGCTTAGTTGTTCAGGGCAATCAGCCCCAGCATTTT,CASSLVVQGNQPQHF
TRBD1,-,TRBJ1-5,TRBV5-6,TGTGCCAGCAGCATTACAGGGGTTGAAAGTCAGCCCCAGCATTTT,CASSITGVESQPQHF
TRBD1,-,TRBJ2-3,TRBV28,TGTGCCAGCAGTTCCCGGGACAGGAACACAGATACGCAGTATTTT,CASSSRDRNTDTQYF
-,-,TRBJ2-5,TRBV4-1,TGCGCCAGCAGCCAAGATCAGGAGACCCAGTACTTC,CASSQDQETQYF
-,-,TRBJ1-4,TRBV6-1,TGTGCCACCGCCAACGGGGCGAAACTGTTTTTT,CATANGAKLFF
-,-,TRBJ2-1,TRBV2,TGTGCCAGCAGTGAGAACAATGAGCAGTTCTTC,CASSENNEQFF
-,-,TRBJ1-3,TRBV5-1,TGCGCCAGCAGCAAAACAGAGACTGGAAACACCATATATTTT,CASSKTETGNTIYF
-,-,TRBJ2-2,TRBV7-8,TGTGCCAGCAGCTTAGCGTCAGGGGGGTTCACCGGGGAGCTGTTTTTT,CASSLASGGFTGELFF
TRBD2,-,TRBJ2-3,TRBV6-5,TGTGCCAGCGGGCAGGCTAGCGGGAGAAAGAATACGCAGTATTTT,CASGQASGRKNTQYF
-,-,TRBJ1-3,TRBV10-2,TGCGCCAGCATTACCGACGGTTTCTCCGGAAACACCATATATTTT,CASITDGFSGNTIYF
TRBD1,-,TRBJ1-1,TRBV19,TGTGCCAGTAGGGACAGGGCAGGCACTGAAGCTTTCTTT,CASRDRAGTEAFF
TRBD1,-,TRBJ2-1,TRBV7-3,TGTGCCAGCAGCTCCCCGGGGTCCGGGACAGGGGGCAATGAGCAGTTCTTC,CASSSPGSGTGGNEQFF
-,-,TRBJ1-2,TRBV4-1,TGCGCCAGCAGCCAAGAAAGTCCTGGGGGCGATGGCTACACCTTC,CASSQESPGGDGYTF
TRBD1,-,TRBJ2-1,TRBV19,TGTGCCAGTAGTAGACAGGGCCCGTACAATGAGCAGTTCTTC,CASSRQGPYNEQFF
-,-,TRBJ1-3,TRBV9,TGTGCCAGCAGCGTAGACGGTTCTGGTGGAAACACCATATATTTT,CASSVDGSGGNTIYF
-,-,TRBJ1-5,TRBV5-1,TGCGCCAGCAGCTTGGGCCCGCCGGGGACGGGTCAGCCCCAGCATTTT,CASSLGPPGTGQPQHF
-,-,TRBJ1-5,TRBV28,TGTGCCGGGGGGGAGGAGACGAGCAATCAGCCCCAGCATTTT,CAGGEETSNQPQHF
-,-,TRBJ2-3,TRBV29-1,TGCAGCGTTGAAAGACGGGAGATTCCAGATACGCAGTATTTT,CSVERREIPDTQYF
-,-,TRBJ1-1,TRBV5-6,TGTGCCAGCAGCCATGGACAGACGAACACTGAAGCTTTCTTT,CASSHGQTNTEAFF
-,-,TRBJ1-5,TRBV11-2,TGTGCCAGCAGCTTAGGGTCGGGAAATCAGCCCCAGCATTTT,CASSLGSGNQPQHF
-,few,TRBJ2-6,TRBV4-3,TGCGCCAGCAGCTCCCAACCCGGGGATGGGGCCAACGTCCTGACTTTC,CASSSQPGDGANVLTF
TRBD2,-,TRBJ2-7,TRBV4-1,TGCGCCAGCAGCCAAGATCTAGCGGGACCTTACGAGCAGTACTTC,CASSQDLAGPYEQYF
-,few,TRBJ2-3,TRBV7-8,TGTGCCAGCAGCTACTGGGGGGGCGGGCCAGATACGCAGTATTTT,CASSYWGGGPDTQYF
-,-,TRBJ1-1,TRBV18,TGTGCCAGCTCACTCCGGGGAGGAGAATACGCTTTCTTT,CASSLRGGEYAFF
-,-,TRBJ2-7,TRBV27,TGTGCCAGCGGGGCAGGGTACGAGCAGTACTTC,CASGAGYEQYF
TRBD1,-,TRBJ2-2,TRBV5-1,TGCGCCAGCAGCTTATCGACAGGGGGATCACGCACCGGGGAGCTGTTTTTT,CASSLSTGGSRTGELFF
-,-,TRBJ1-5,TRBV7-2,TGTGCCAGCAGCTTATATTCGGGAAGGAGCAATCAGCCCCAGCATTTT,CASSLYSGRSNQPQHF
-,-,TRBJ2-1,TRBV4-2,TGTGCCAGCAGCCAATTAGGAGGCATTGAGCAGTTCTTC,CASSQLGGIEQFF
TRBD1,-,TRBJ2-7,TRBV11-1,TGTGCCAGCAGCTTATCGACAGGGCTAACCTACGAGCAGTACTTC,CASSLSTGLTYEQYF
TRBD1,-,TRBJ1-2,TRBV27,TGTGCCAGCAATTCGGACAGGGAGAACTATGGCTACACCTTC,CASNSDRENYGYTF
-,once,TRBJ1-2,TRBV19,TGTGCCACTCAACGGGAGGGGGATTATGGGTTCTACACCTTC,CATQREGDYGFYTF
-,-,TRBJ1-1,TRBV18,TGTGCCAGCTCACCACCGGGTGTTGGACGGCTGAACACTGAAGCTTTCTTT,CASSPPGVGRLNTEAFF
-,-,TRBJ1-1,TRBV9,TGTGCCAGCAGCGTAGGGGGGCCGAACACTGAAGCTTTCTTT,CASSVGGPNTEAFF